This TCR beta chain was retrieved from a study of blood T cell repertoires in COVID-19. For the study at large: PBMCs, B-cell-depleted T cells, or T cells were the source of the cDNA or gDNA that made up the material.

TCRdb's copy holds only in-frame clones and misses some; the assay was immunoSEQ multiplex PCR. This repertoire shows approximately 250,000 clones, around 89% found once; its top ten account for 2% to 2.5%. Between the trimmed V and J ends, which lost 3 bases and 8 bases, there was a span of 16 bases. Per germline, CDR1 SNHLY and CDR2 FYNNEI. The CDR3 extends over 15 amino acids. Living in about 25 US areas, the participants were between about 18 and 95 years of age. Source material: PBMCs or T cells enriched from blood (not recorded which). The gene calls are TRBV2 and TRBJ1-4, with D hard to call. The receptor's source is a middle-aged woman with acute COVID-19. The CDR3 sequence is CASSETKWAGEKLFF. The CDR3 DNA reads as TGTGCCAGCAGTGAGACAAAGTGGGCGGGGGAAAAACTGTTTTTT.